These 27 T cell receptor beta chains originate from one sample sequenced in a study of cytomegalovirus exposure and HLA in healthy donors. Researchers ran the PCR with 60 Vbeta and 13 Jbeta primers. Libraries were prepared by immunoSEQ multiplex PCR; TCRdb keeps only in-frame clonotypes and omits some of them. The data show roughly 180,000 clones, around 77% seen once. Input material: PBMCs. Receptors originate from a woman between 25 and 40 years old in good health and CMV-seronegative.

J is TRBJ1-1 and V is TRBV6-5, with 9 bases fitting TRBD1. The CDR3 spans 15 residues. CDR1 and CDR2 (germline): MNHEY, SVGAGI. V was pared by 5 bases and J by 6 bases, with 10 bases of the junction left unmatched. The CDR3 nucleotides read TGTGCCAGCAGTGCCGGGGACAGGGTCATCTCTGAAGCTTTCTTT. Translating gives CASSAGDRVISEAFF.

This clone was observed a single time. This CDR3 is missing its conserved last phenylalanine or tryptophan, likely due to a read error. The chain joins TRBV4-3 to TRBJ1-1; D not resolved. V was shortened by 1 base and J by 5 bases, with 8 bases between the two germline ends. This CDR3 is built from 13 residues. Germline V gene data show CDR1 as LGHNA and CDR2 as YSLEER. The CDR3 coding sequence is TGCGCCAGCAGCCAAGCTCATCTAACTGAAGCTTTCGTT. Translated, it gives CASSQAHLTEAFV.

There are a few counts of this clone. The rearrangement uses TRBV1 and TRBJ2-5; TRBD2, the D gene given by the table, was not confirmed from the DNA. TRBV1 is given as a pseudogene. The CDR3 consists of 17 residues. CDR3 DNA sequence: TGCACCAGCAGCCAAGAGAAGGGACTAGCGGGGTGCGAGACCCAGTACTTC. Its protein is CTSSQEKGLAGCETQYF.

This clone showed up just once. J is TRBJ1-1 and V is TRBV6-5; TRBD1 matches at 7 bases. Trimming cost V 6 bases and J 4 bases; bases outside gene matches: 8. The CDR3 has 14 amino acids. CDR1 and CDR2 (germline): MNHEY, SVGAGI. The CDR3 coding sequence is TGTGCCAGCAGGACAGGGCAGAGTAGCACTGAAGCTTTCTTT. This encodes CASRTGQSSTEAFF.

This chain connects TRBV5-1 to TRBJ2-5; TRBD2 is a possible D gene (5 bases). CDR1 and CDR2 (germline): SGHRS, YFSETQ. This CDR3 is built from 13 residues. Trimming left V 2 bases short and J 2 bases short, with 7 bases between. The CDR3 sequence is CASSFGVQETQYF. DNA for the CDR3: TGCGCCAGCAGCTTCGGGGTTCAAGAGACCCAGTACTTC.

J is TRBJ1-2 and V is TRBV5-1, with 7 nucleotides matching TRBD1. Germline trimming cut 0 bases from V and 0 bases from J; bases unmatched to any gene: 8. Germline CDR1 and CDR2: SGHRS and YFSETQ. The CDR3 has 17 amino acids. CDR3 loop: CASSLGGGQAPNYGYTF. The CDR3 DNA sequence: TGCGCCAGCAGCTTGGGGGGAGGACAGGCGCCTAACTATGGCTACACCTTC.

To note about this clone: This same CDR3 is encoded by further DNA sequences in the sample. V gene TRBV19 combines with J gene TRBJ1-5; 7 bases are shared with TRBD1. From germline, CDR1 is LNHDA and CDR2 SQIVND (reference sequence). The CDR3 loop spans 16 amino acids. The ends lost 4 bases at V and 0 bases at J; junction bases unmatched: 6. This chain's CDR3 is CASSTPGQLSNQPQHF. CDR3 bases: TGTGCCAGTAGTACCCCGGGACAGCTTAGCAATCAGCCCCAGCATTTT.

The chain employs TRBV5-6 and TRBJ1-1; D is possibly TRBD1 (5 bases). Germline values: CDR1 SGHDT, CDR2 YYEEEE. Trimming stripped 4 bases from V and 3 bases from J, with 13 bases between. This CDR3 is 14 amino acids long. Here the CDR3 DNA reads TGTGCCAGCAGCCCCGCTTGGGGGGACACTGAAGCTTTCTTT. Protein product: CASSPAWGDTEAFF.

This chain uses TRBV19 with TRBJ1-5; 8 bases are shared with TRBD1. CDR1 LNHDA and CDR2 SQIVND come from the germline V gene (reference sequence). V lost 0 bases to trimming and J lost 6 bases; unmatched junction nucleotides: 4. The CDR3 is 15 amino acids. CDR3 residues: CASSIDRGPGQPQHF. Here the CDR3 DNA reads TGTGCCAGTAGTATAGACAGGGGGCCCGGTCAGCCCCAGCATTTT.

The CDR3 is CASSLRTSGGAGQYF. CDR3 DNA: TGCGCCAGCAGCCTGAGGACTAGCGGGGGGGCCGGGCAGTACTTC. The V gene is TRBV5-1, the J gene TRBJ2-7, with 15 bases aligning to TRBD2. The CDR3 covers 15 residues. Trimming cost V 4 bases and J 9 bases; bases outside gene matches: 8. Germline V gives CDR1 SGHRS, CDR2 YFSETQ. Using reference TRBV5-1 and TRBJ2-7 for the parts outside the CDR3, the full variable domain is KAGVTQTPRYLIKTRGQQVTLSCSPISGHRSVSWYQQTPGQGLQFLFEYFSETQRNKGNFPGRFSGRQFSNSRSEMNVSTLELGDSALYLCASSLRTSGGAGQYFGPGTRLTVT.

The chain carries TRBV7-3 and TRBJ1-5, with 9 nucleotides matching TRBD1. Per the germline V gene, CDR1 is SGHTA and CDR2 is FQGTGA. The V gene end was trimmed by 5 bases and the J gene end by 4 bases; junction bases not matched to a gene: 6. The CDR3 spans 15 residues. The CDR3 DNA reads TGTGCCAGCAGCAACCGGGACAGGGAGAATCAGCCCCAGCATTTT. This translates into CASSNRDRENQPQHF.

The rearrangement joins TRBV9 to TRBJ2-3; 9 bases line up with TRBD1. The CDR3 length is 17 residues. The germline CDR1 and CDR2 sequences are SGDLS and YYNGEE. The V segment lost 1 base and the J segment 3 bases; nucleotides outside the gene matches: 9. In nucleotides, the CDR3 is TGTGCCAGCAGCGTACCCTACGAGGACAGGGGTACAGATACGCAGTATTTT. This sequence encodes CASSVPYEDRGTDTQYF.

The chain links TRBV19 to TRBJ2-6; D ambiguous. The germline gives CDR1 LNHDA, CDR2 SQIVND (reference sequence). V was clipped by 10 bases and J by 0 bases, with 10 bases between them. This CDR3 has 14 amino acids. The CDR3 spells CATTSISGANVLTF. For the CDR3, the DNA is TGTGCCACCACATCCATCTCTGGGGCCAACGTCCTGACTTTC.

This chain links TRBV30 with TRBJ1-4, with 7 bases fitting TRBD1. The germline CDR1 and CDR2 sequences are GTSNPN and SVGIG (reference sequence). The V gene end was trimmed by 2 bases and the J gene end by 0 bases; junction bases not matched to a gene: 3. The CDR3 is 15 amino acids. The CDR3 is CAWSSTGATNEKLFF. CDR3 bases: TGTGCCTGGAGTTCCACAGGGGCAACTAATGAAAAACTGTTTTTT.

This clone has more than one count but fewer than ten. This chain connects TRBV7-3 to TRBJ2-1; 12 positions match TRBD1. CDR1 is SGHTA and CDR2 is FQGTGA in the germline V gene. The length of the CDR3 is 15 residues. After removal of 4 bases from V and 7 bases from J, the junction contained 5 bases not matched to a gene. DNA of the CDR3: TGTGCCAGCAGCTCAACGGGACAGGGGGCTAATGAGCAGTTCTTC. It translates to CASSSTGQGANEQFF.

The rearrangement uses TRBV7-9 and TRBJ1-1; TRBD1 is a possible D gene (5 bases). The CDR3 is 15 amino acids. Germline values: CDR1 SEHNR, CDR2 FQNEAQ (reference sequence). Trimming cost V 5 bases and J 3 bases, with 16 bases left between them. The CDR3 reads CASSIGAAGDTEAFF. The CDR3 bases are TGTGCCAGCAGCATCGGGGCCGCGGGGGACACTGAAGCTTTCTTT.

The chain combines TRBV27 with TRBJ2-7; TRBD2 agrees at 7 bases. The J segment lost 4 bases and the V segment lost 6 bases, leaving 12 bases of the junction unmatched. The CDR3 length is 15 residues. Germline CDR1 is MNHEY and CDR2 is SMNVEV (reference sequence). The CDR3 sequence: CASSFAGREGYEQYF. In DNA, the CDR3 is TGTGCCAGCAGCTTCGCAGGGAGGGAAGGATACGAGCAGTACTTC.

The chain uses TRBV30 and TRBJ1-2, with D unresolved. The CDR3 sequence is 10 residues long. Deletions cut 5 bases from V and 8 bases from J, with 9 bases between. Germline values: CDR1 GTSNPN, CDR2 SVGIG (reference sequence). CDR3 nucleotide sequence: TGTGCCTGGGCGAGCTGGGGCTACACCTTC. As protein: CAWASWGYTF.

V usage is TRBV4-1 and J usage is TRBJ1-5, with 8 bases matching TRBD1. Germline loops: CDR1 MGHRA, CDR2 YSYEKL. V dropped 4 bases and J dropped 4; count of bases not matched to a gene: 6. CDR3 length: 15 residues. CDR3 coding DNA: TGCGCCAGCAGCCGATACAGGGGGACGAATCAGCCCCAGCATTTT. Its translation is CASSRYRGTNQPQHF.

The chain uses TRBV7-2 and TRBJ2-7; D remains ambiguous. The CDR3 sequence is 13 residues long. Trimming shortened V by 5 bases and J by 12 bases, and 20 bases separated the two germline ends. CDR1 SGHTA and CDR2 FQGNSA come from the germline V gene. In DNA form, the CDR3 reads TGTGCCAGCAGCCCCCATTCAAGCACCCGTGCGTACTTC. Translating gives CASSPHSSTRAYF.

This chain connects TRBV5-6 to TRBJ2-3; 9 bases agree with TRBD2. The germline CDR1 and CDR2 sequences are SGHDT and YYEEEE. The ends lost 0 bases at V and 7 bases at J; junction bases unmatched: 9. This CDR3 region has 16 residues. CDR3 DNA sequence: TGTGCCAGCAGCTTGGGCTTAGGGGCGGGGGGGAATACGCAGTATTTT. Translating gives CASSLGLGAGGNTQYF. The full variable domain, with the rest looked up from reference TRBV5-6 and TRBJ2-3, is DAGVTQSPTHLIKTRGQQVTLRCSPKSGHDTVSWYQQALGQGPQFIFQYYEEEERQRGNFPDRFSGHQFPNYSSELNVNALLLGDSALYLCASSLGLGAGGNTQYFGPGTRLTVL.

J is TRBJ2-7 and V is TRBV19; unclear D gene. The CDR3 consists of 14 residues. Per the germline V gene, CDR1 is LNHDA and CDR2 is SQIVND (reference sequence). Deletions cut 4 bases from V and 2 bases from J, with 12 bases between. The CDR3: CASSTSDSAYEQYF. In nucleotides, the CDR3 is TGTGCCAGTAGTACCTCTGACTCCGCCTACGAGCAGTACTTC.

This clone was observed a few times. The chain combines TRBV9 with TRBJ1-3, with a weak D call TRBD1 (5 bases). The CDR3 has 15 amino acids. The germline V gene encodes CDR1 SGDLS and CDR2 YYNGEE. The V end was cut by 3 bases, the J end by 3 bases, with 13 bases between. CDR3 coding DNA: TGTGCCAGCAGCGCAGGGACTTTGGGTGGAAACACCATATATTTT. Protein sequence: CASSAGTLGGNTIYF.

V is TRBV7-9 and J is TRBJ1-4, with D possibly TRBD1 on 6 matching bases. Germline V gene data show CDR1 as SEHNR and CDR2 as FQNEAQ (reference sequence). The V end lost 4 bases, the J end lost 4 bases, and 16 bases lay between the germline ends. CDR3 length: 16 amino acids. The CDR3 region has the DNA TGTGCCAGCAGCTCGTCCTCGGACAGCGTTAATGAAAAACTGTTTTTT. As protein: CASSSSSDSVNEKLFF.

The chain recombines TRBV19 with TRBJ1-6, with D possibly matching TRBD1 (5 bases). The germline gives CDR1 LNHDA, CDR2 SQIVND (reference sequence). CDR3 length: 14 residues. Trimming pared 6 bases from V and 5 bases from J, leaving 11 bases between. The CDR3 DNA follows: TGTGCCAGTAGGCAGGGCTGGGATAATTCACCCCTCCACTTT. Its protein is CASRQGWDNSPLHF. The full variable domain, its missing parts supplied by reference TRBV19 and TRBJ1-6, is DGGITQSPKYLFRKEGQNVTLSCEQNLNHDAMYWYRQDPGQGLRLIYYSQIVNDFQKGDIAEGYSVSREKKESFPLTVTSAQKNPTAFYLCASRQGWDNSPLHFGNGTRLTVT.

This clone was detected once. The chain couples TRBV14 to TRBJ2-7; tentatively, D is TRBD2 (6 bases). The germline CDR1 and CDR2 sequences are SGHDN and FVKESK. The CDR3 runs to 16 residues. Deletions cut 0 bases from V and 6 bases from J, with 18 bases between. CDR3 loop: CASSQEVIGRDCEQYF. CDR3 coding DNA: TGTGCCAGCAGCCAAGAAGTGATTGGCAGGGACTGCGAGCAGTACTTC. The variable domain in full, with the rest retrieved from reference TRBV14 and TRBJ2-7, is EAGVTQFPSHSVIEKGQTVTLRCDPISGHDNLYWYRRVMGKEIKFLLHFVKESKQDESGMPNNRFLAERTGGTYSTLKVQPAELEDSGVYFCASSQEVIGRDCEQYFGPGTRLTVT.

This chain joins TRBV6-5 and TRBJ1-2; 12 bases line up with TRBD1. After removal of 6 bases from V and 6 bases from J, the junction contained 5 bases not matched to a gene. The CDR3 totals 14 residues. Germline CDR1 and CDR2: MNHEY and SVGAGI. The CDR3 is CASSSGTGGDGYTF. The DNA of the CDR3 is TGTGCCAGCAGCTCAGGGACAGGGGGCGATGGCTACACCTTC.